The clone carrying this TCR beta chain was detected a few times. The sample is drawn from a study of T cells after yellow fever vaccination. One entry per CDR3 protein, called by TCRdb with MiXCR from the 5' RACE reads. The repertoire holds around 600,000 distinct CDR3 sequences, with more than 9% as singletons. V gave up 7 bases and J gave up 2 bases; unmatched junction bases: 6. Per germline, CDR1 DFQATT and CDR2 SNEGSKA (reference sequence). The length of the CDR3 is 13 residues. This TCR was recovered from a man aged 25-40 years who received the YFV17D yellow fever vaccine. The material was PBMCs, obtained on the day of the yellow fever booster vaccination. The rearrangement links TRBV20-1 to TRBJ2-7; 9 positions match TRBD2. For the CDR3, the DNA is TGCAGTGGTCTAGCGGGACCCCCCTACGAGCAGTACTTC. It translates to CSGLAGPPYEQYF.